One TCR beta chain is described in this entry. The data stem from a study of blood T cell repertoires in COVID-19. Some clones are missing from TCRdb's copy, which holds only in-frame ones; the method was immunoSEQ multiplex PCR. The sample yields around 81,000 clones, 88% seen once. Trimming shortened V by 6 bases and J by 6 bases, and 18 bases separated the two germline ends. The length of the CDR3 is 15 residues. The germline gives CDR1 LNHDA, CDR2 SQIVND (reference sequence). Sequencing was carried out using peripheral blood. The V gene is TRBV19, the J gene TRBJ2-1; the D gene is possibly TRBD1 (6 bases). This receptor was obtained from a man aged 65-85 years with acute or convalescent COVID-19. CDR3 loop: CASSATGHLANEQFF. The CDR3 DNA follows: TGTGCCAGTAGCGCAACGGGACATTTGGCCAATGAGCAGTTCTTC.